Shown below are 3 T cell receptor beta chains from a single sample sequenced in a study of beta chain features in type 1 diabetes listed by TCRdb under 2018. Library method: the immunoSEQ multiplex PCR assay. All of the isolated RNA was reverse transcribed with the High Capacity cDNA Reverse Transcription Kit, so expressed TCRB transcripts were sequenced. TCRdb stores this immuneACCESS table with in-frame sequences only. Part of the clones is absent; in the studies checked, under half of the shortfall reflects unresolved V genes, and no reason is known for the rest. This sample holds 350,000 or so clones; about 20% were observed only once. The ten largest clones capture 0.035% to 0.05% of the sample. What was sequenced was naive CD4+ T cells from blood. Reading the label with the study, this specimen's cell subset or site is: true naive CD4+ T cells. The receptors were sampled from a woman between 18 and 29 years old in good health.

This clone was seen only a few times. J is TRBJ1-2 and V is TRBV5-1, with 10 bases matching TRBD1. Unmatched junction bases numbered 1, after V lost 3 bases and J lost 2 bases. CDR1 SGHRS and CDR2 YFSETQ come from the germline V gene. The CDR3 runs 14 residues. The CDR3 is CASSSTGGNYGYTF. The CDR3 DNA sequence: TGCGCCAGCAGCTCGACAGGGGGCAACTATGGCTACACCTTC.

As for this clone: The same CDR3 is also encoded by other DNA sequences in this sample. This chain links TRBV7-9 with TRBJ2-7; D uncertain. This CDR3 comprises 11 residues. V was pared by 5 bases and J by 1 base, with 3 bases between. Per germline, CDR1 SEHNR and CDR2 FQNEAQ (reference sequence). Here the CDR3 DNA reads TGTGCCAGCAGCCTTTCCTACGAGCAGTACTTC. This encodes CASSLSYEQYF.

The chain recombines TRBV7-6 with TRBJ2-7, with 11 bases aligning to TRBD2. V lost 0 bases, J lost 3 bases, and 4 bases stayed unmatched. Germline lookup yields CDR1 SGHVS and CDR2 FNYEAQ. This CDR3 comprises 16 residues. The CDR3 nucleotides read TGTGCCAGCAGCTTAGCGGTCACTAGCGGGAGCTACGAGCAGTACTTC. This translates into CASSLAVTSGSYEQYF.